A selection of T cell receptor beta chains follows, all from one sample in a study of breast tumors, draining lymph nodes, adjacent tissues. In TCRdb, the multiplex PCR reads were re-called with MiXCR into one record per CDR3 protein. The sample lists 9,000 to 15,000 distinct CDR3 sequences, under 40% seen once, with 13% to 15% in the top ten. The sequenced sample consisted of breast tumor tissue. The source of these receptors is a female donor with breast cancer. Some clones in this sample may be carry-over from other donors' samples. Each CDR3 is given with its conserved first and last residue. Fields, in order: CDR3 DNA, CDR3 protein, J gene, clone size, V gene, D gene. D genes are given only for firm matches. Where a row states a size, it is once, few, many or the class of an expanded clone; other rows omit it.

CDR3nt: TGTGCCAGCAGCCAGGCATGGGCGGATCAAACCTACGAGCAGTACTTC
CDR3aa: CASSQAWADQTYEQYF
j_gene: TRBJ2-7
abundance: many
v_gene: TRBV3-1
d_gene: NA

CDR3nt: TGCAGTGCTAGACGAGGGGGACAGTCCACGGGTTCACCCCTCCACTTT
CDR3aa: CSARRGGQSTGSPLHF
j_gene: TRBJ1-6
abundance: medium-sized
v_gene: TRBV20-1
d_gene: TRBD1

CDR3nt: TGTGCCAGCAGTGCCTCGGGAGCGGGAGGGACGCAGTATTTT
CDR3aa: CASSASGAGGTQYF
j_gene: TRBJ2-3
abundance: many
v_gene: TRBV6-4
d_gene: TRBD2

CDR3nt: TGTGCCAGCAGTTTATCAGCTCAAGAGACCCAGTACTTC
CDR3aa: CASSLSAQETQYF
j_gene: TRBJ2-5
abundance: many
v_gene: TRBV28
d_gene: NA

CDR3nt: TGTGCCAGCAGCGGGACTAGCGGGGGGGATGAGCAGCTCTTC
CDR3aa: CASSGTSGGDEQLF
j_gene: TRBJ2-1
abundance: NA
v_gene: TRBV7-8
d_gene: TRBD2

CDR3nt: TGCAGTGCGGGAGAGCCCGGGACAGGGGGAGCCGGGGAGCTGTTTTTT
CDR3aa: CSAGEPGTGGAGELFF
j_gene: TRBJ2-2
abundance: NA
v_gene: TRBV20-1
d_gene: TRBD1

CDR3nt: TGCAGTGCTAATGCTCGGGGGAGCTCCTACAATGAGCAGTTCTTC
CDR3aa: CSANARGSSYNEQFF
j_gene: TRBJ2-1
abundance: many
v_gene: TRBV20-1
d_gene: NA

CDR3nt: TGTGCCACCAGGGGGACAGGGGGCGGGAATGAGCAGTTCTTC
CDR3aa: CATRGTGGGNEQFF
j_gene: TRBJ2-1
abundance: medium-sized
v_gene: TRBV15
d_gene: TRBD1

CDR3nt: TGTGCCAGCAGCCCAGGGGCCAATCAGCCCCAGCATTTT
CDR3aa: CASSPGANQPQHF
j_gene: TRBJ1-5
abundance: many
v_gene: TRBV7-2
d_gene: NA

CDR3nt: TGCAGTGCTAGGGTGTTCGGCGGGGGGAACCAAGAGACCCAGTACTTC
CDR3aa: CSARVFGGGNQETQYF
j_gene: TRBJ2-5
abundance: many
v_gene: TRBV20-1
d_gene: TRBD2

CDR3nt: TGCAGCGTTGAAGATAGGGACTCCTACAATGAGCAGTTCTTC
CDR3aa: CSVEDRDSYNEQFF
j_gene: TRBJ2-1
abundance: NA
v_gene: TRBV29-1
d_gene: NA

CDR3nt: TGTGCCATCAGTGACCTACAGGGTGGCACCGGGGAGCTGTTTTTT
CDR3aa: CAISDLQGGTGELFF
j_gene: TRBJ2-2
abundance: many
v_gene: TRBV10-3
d_gene: NA

CDR3nt: TGCAGTGCTAGAGATCTAGCGGGAGTTCTTGAGCAGTTCTTC
CDR3aa: CSARDLAGVLEQFF
j_gene: TRBJ2-1
abundance: many
v_gene: TRBV20-1
d_gene: TRBD2

CDR3nt: TGTGCCAGCAGTTACTCTTGGGGAAATGGCTACACCTTC
CDR3aa: CASSYSWGNGYTF
j_gene: TRBJ1-2
abundance: medium-sized
v_gene: TRBV6-5
d_gene: NA

CDR3nt: TGTGCCAGCAGCCCCGGGACAGGGTTCTACAATGAGCAGTTCTTC
CDR3aa: CASSPGTGFYNEQFF
j_gene: TRBJ2-1
abundance: NA
v_gene: TRBV7-9
d_gene: TRBD1

CDR3nt: TGTGCCAGTACGAATCAGCCCCAGCATTTT
CDR3aa: CASTNQPQHF
j_gene: TRBJ1-5
abundance: many
v_gene: TRBV19
d_gene: NA

CDR3nt: TGTGCCAGCAGCTCGGGAACAACGGGAGGGCCGGGGGATACGCAGTATTTT
CDR3aa: CASSSGTTGGPGDTQYF
j_gene: TRBJ2-3
abundance: NA
v_gene: TRBV7-9
d_gene: TRBD2

CDR3nt: TGCAGTGCGGGAGACGGGCACTCTGGAAACACCATATATTTT
CDR3aa: CSAGDGHSGNTIYF
j_gene: TRBJ1-3
abundance: many
v_gene: TRBV20-1
d_gene: NA

CDR3nt: TGTGCCAGCAGGCAGTATCGGGGAGAGGCTTTCTTT
CDR3aa: CASRQYRGEAFF
j_gene: TRBJ1-1
abundance: NA
v_gene: TRBV3-1
d_gene: NA

CDR3nt: TGTGCCACCAGTGACCCGTCCACTAGCGGGAGGACAGATACGCAGTATTTT
CDR3aa: CATSDPSTSGRTDTQYF
j_gene: TRBJ2-3
abundance: NA
v_gene: TRBV24-1
d_gene: TRBD2

CDR3nt: TGCGCCAGCAGCCTTAAGGGGACAGGTACGAACACCGGGGAGCTGTTTTTT
CDR3aa: CASSLKGTGTNTGELFF
j_gene: TRBJ2-2
abundance: many
v_gene: TRBV4-1
d_gene: TRBD1

CDR3nt: TGCGCCAGCAGTGAGGGGAAAGGACAGTACGAGCAGTACTTC
CDR3aa: CASSEGKGQYEQYF
j_gene: TRBJ2-7
abundance: many
v_gene: TRBV10-1
d_gene: NA

CDR3nt: TGCAGTGCTAGCCGGGACAGGTCCTACAATGAGCAGTTCTTC
CDR3aa: CSASRDRSYNEQFF
j_gene: TRBJ2-1
abundance: many
v_gene: TRBV20-1
d_gene: TRBD1

CDR3nt: TGTGCCAGCAGCTTAGGAGCGGAGAGAATGAACACCGGGGAGCTGTTTTTT
CDR3aa: CASSLGAERMNTGELFF
j_gene: TRBJ2-2
abundance: many
v_gene: TRBV7-3
d_gene: NA

CDR3nt: TGTGCCAGCAGTGAGGCTGACAGCGTACGAGAGACCCAGTACTTC
CDR3aa: CASSEADSVRETQYF
j_gene: TRBJ2-5
abundance: medium-sized
v_gene: TRBV2
d_gene: NA

CDR3nt: TGCGCCAGCAGCCCGGGACACAACTATGGCTACACCTTC
CDR3aa: CASSPGHNYGYTF
j_gene: TRBJ1-2
abundance: many
v_gene: TRBV5-1
d_gene: NA

CDR3nt: TGTGCCAGCAGGAGGACAGGGAGGAATCAGCCCCAGCATTTT
CDR3aa: CASRRTGRNQPQHF
j_gene: TRBJ1-5
abundance: medium-sized
v_gene: TRBV6-5
d_gene: TRBD1

CDR3nt: TGCAGTGCTAGGCCCCGGGACCAGGTTGTGACCCAGTACTTC
CDR3aa: CSARPRDQVVTQYF
j_gene: TRBJ2-5
abundance: NA
v_gene: TRBV20-1
d_gene: NA

CDR3nt: TGCAGTGCTAGTCACGCGTCGGGAGAGCAGTACTTC
CDR3aa: CSASHASGEQYF
j_gene: TRBJ2-7
abundance: medium-sized
v_gene: TRBV20-1
d_gene: NA

CDR3nt: TGCAGTGCCCCTCGGCCCTCAACTAATGAAAAACTGTTTTTT
CDR3aa: CSAPRPSTNEKLFF
j_gene: TRBJ1-4
abundance: many
v_gene: TRBV20-1
d_gene: NA

CDR3nt: TGTGCCAGCAGTGAGGGACAGGGCAACAATGAGCAGTTCTTC
CDR3aa: CASSEGQGNNEQFF
j_gene: TRBJ2-1
abundance: many
v_gene: TRBV6-4
d_gene: TRBD1

CDR3nt: TGCAGTGCTCCGCTAGCGGGGGACCCGGATTTAGAGACCCAGTACTTC
CDR3aa: CSAPLAGDPDLETQYF
j_gene: TRBJ2-5
abundance: medium-sized
v_gene: TRBV20-1
d_gene: TRBD2

CDR3nt: TGCAGCGTTGACAGGGAAAGCGGCAATGAGCAGTTCTTC
CDR3aa: CSVDRESGNEQFF
j_gene: TRBJ2-1
abundance: many
v_gene: TRBV29-1
d_gene: NA

CDR3nt: TGTGCCAGCAGATCCCTCGGGGCGCGCAATCAGCCCCAGCATTTT
CDR3aa: CASRSLGARNQPQHF
j_gene: TRBJ1-5
abundance: NA
v_gene: TRBV4-2
d_gene: NA

CDR3nt: TGCAGCGTTGGGACGGATTATAATTCACCCCTCCACTTT
CDR3aa: CSVGTDYNSPLHF
j_gene: TRBJ1-6
abundance: medium-sized
v_gene: TRBV29-1
d_gene: NA

CDR3nt: TGTGCCATCAGTGACTCTACGTATTGGAACAGGGGAGGAAACACCATATATTTT
CDR3aa: CAISDSTYWNRGGNTIYF
j_gene: TRBJ1-3
abundance: many
v_gene: TRBV10-3
d_gene: TRBD1

CDR3nt: TGTGCCAGCAGCCCTAGCACAGATACGCAGTATTTT
CDR3aa: CASSPSTDTQYF
j_gene: TRBJ2-3
abundance: medium-sized
v_gene: TRBV7-2
d_gene: NA

CDR3nt: TGTGCCAGCAGCCAAACGGCAGGGTGTAATTCACCCCTCCACTTT
CDR3aa: CASSQTAGCNSPLHF
j_gene: TRBJ1-6
abundance: NA
v_gene: TRBV14
d_gene: NA

CDR3nt: TGCAGCGTTGCCCTCGGATACGAGCAGTACTTC
CDR3aa: CSVALGYEQYF
j_gene: TRBJ2-7
abundance: NA
v_gene: TRBV29-1
d_gene: NA

CDR3nt: TGTGCCAGCAGTTTATACGGGGGGGGCGGGGAGACCCAGTACTTC
CDR3aa: CASSLYGGGGETQYF
j_gene: TRBJ2-5
abundance: many
v_gene: TRBV27
d_gene: TRBD2

CDR3nt: TGCAGTGCCCAATCGACAGGGGGTTCAGATACGCAGTATTTT
CDR3aa: CSAQSTGGSDTQYF
j_gene: TRBJ2-3
abundance: NA
v_gene: TRBV20-1
d_gene: TRBD1

CDR3nt: TGTGCCAGCGTCATGGTCTCGGGGGCAGATGGCTACACCTTC
CDR3aa: CASVMVSGADGYTF
j_gene: TRBJ1-2
abundance: medium-sized
v_gene: TRBV6-1
d_gene: NA

CDR3nt: TGTGCCAGCAGCTCCATCCCGGGCCAGGGGAGTACTGAAGCTTTCTTT
CDR3aa: CASSSIPGQGSTEAFF
j_gene: TRBJ1-1
abundance: NA
v_gene: TRBV5-6
d_gene: NA

CDR3nt: TGCAGTGCGGGAGAGCCCGGGACAGGGTCGGGGGTAATGAACTTC
CDR3aa: CSAGEPGTGSGVMNF
j_gene: TRBJ2-7
abundance: medium-sized
v_gene: TRBV20-1
d_gene: TRBD1

CDR3nt: TGTGCCAGCCACGACAGGGGATTTGGGACCCAGTACTTC
CDR3aa: CASHDRGFGTQYF
j_gene: TRBJ2-5
abundance: many
v_gene: TRBV2
d_gene: TRBD1

CDR3nt: TGCAGTGCTAGACGAAGGGGTCAGCCCCAGCATTTT
CDR3aa: CSARRRGQPQHF
j_gene: TRBJ1-5
abundance: medium-sized
v_gene: TRBV20-1
d_gene: NA

CDR3nt: TGTGCCAGCGGTCGGGGACTCTACGAGCAGTACTTC
CDR3aa: CASGRGLYEQYF
j_gene: TRBJ2-7
abundance: NA
v_gene: TRBV7-2
d_gene: NA

CDR3nt: TGTGCCAGCAGTTCGGTCGGCGCAGGGACAGATACGCAGTATTTT
CDR3aa: CASSSVGAGTDTQYF
j_gene: TRBJ2-3
abundance: few
v_gene: TRBV27
d_gene: NA

CDR3nt: TGCAGTGCTACGTCTTATGGCTACACCTTC
CDR3aa: CSATSYGYTF
j_gene: TRBJ1-2
abundance: once
v_gene: TRBV20-1
d_gene: NA

CDR3nt: TGTGCCAGCGACCCAGTTCGTACCGCCGAGACCCAGTACTTC
CDR3aa: CASDPVRTAETQYF
j_gene: TRBJ2-5
abundance: medium-sized
v_gene: TRBV7-3
d_gene: NA

CDR3nt: TGTGCCAGCAGCCTGACCGGGACAGGGGGCTTTTATGGCTACACCTTC
CDR3aa: CASSLTGTGGFYGYTF
j_gene: TRBJ1-2
abundance: many
v_gene: TRBV7-9
d_gene: TRBD1

CDR3nt: TGTGCCAGCAGGGATTTCAAGACAGGGTTATCGTCCGAGCAGTACTTC
CDR3aa: CASRDFKTGLSSEQYF
j_gene: TRBJ2-7
abundance: many
v_gene: TRBV6-1
d_gene: TRBD1

CDR3nt: TGCAGTGCTAGATCTCCGCGGAACACTGAAGCTTTCTTT
CDR3aa: CSARSPRNTEAFF
j_gene: TRBJ1-1
abundance: NA
v_gene: TRBV20-1
d_gene: NA

CDR3nt: TGTGCCAGCAGCCCTCGGGAGGGGCACACAGATACGCAGTATTTT
CDR3aa: CASSPREGHTDTQYF
j_gene: TRBJ2-3
abundance: NA
v_gene: TRBV9
d_gene: TRBD2

CDR3nt: TGTGCCTGGGAGTCAGGGGGCAGAAATTCACCCCTCCACTTT
CDR3aa: CAWESGGRNSPLHF
j_gene: TRBJ1-6
abundance: few
v_gene: TRBV30
d_gene: TRBD1

CDR3nt: TGTGCCAGCAGTGGCGGGAGGAGTCCCTACGAGCAGTACTTC
CDR3aa: CASSGGRSPYEQYF
j_gene: TRBJ2-7
abundance: many
v_gene: TRBV5-8
d_gene: TRBD2

CDR3nt: TGTGCCAGCACCGACCCCTCACAGGGGGTTTATGGCTACACCTTC
CDR3aa: CASTDPSQGVYGYTF
j_gene: TRBJ1-2
abundance: many
v_gene: TRBV6-5
d_gene: TRBD1

CDR3nt: TGTGCCAGCTCACCCCCGAGCGGCTTCACAGATACGCAGTATTTT
CDR3aa: CASSPPSGFTDTQYF
j_gene: TRBJ2-3
abundance: many
v_gene: TRBV18
d_gene: NA

CDR3nt: TGTGCCATCAGTGACCGTTACGCGGGAGACAATGAGCAGTTCTTC
CDR3aa: CAISDRYAGDNEQFF
j_gene: TRBJ2-1
abundance: once
v_gene: TRBV10-3
d_gene: TRBD2